This TCR beta chain emerged from a study of T-cell reconstitution after alpha-beta-depleted transplantation in children. A TCRbeta library incorporating unique molecular identifiers was prepared. TCRdb reanalysed the PCR reads using MiXCR and keeps one entry per CDR3 protein. The sample carries just under 550,000 distinct CDR3 sequences, about 17% recorded once. This CDR3 comprises 14 residues. Germline V gene data show CDR1 as MNHNS and CDR2 as SASEGT. V lost 5 bases and J 7 bases, leaving 15 bases between the germline ends. The sequences come from PBMCs from the stem cell graft donor, collected from the stem cell graft. This TCR derives from a human donor who donated a stem cell graft to a child with acute lymphoblastic leukemia. The chain couples TRBV6-1 to TRBJ1-5, with D perhaps matching TRBD1 (5 bases). The CDR3 sequence: CASSPGEGPQPQHF. Written as DNA, the CDR3 is TGTGCCAGCAGTCCGGGAGAGGGGCCCCAGCCCCAGCATTTT.